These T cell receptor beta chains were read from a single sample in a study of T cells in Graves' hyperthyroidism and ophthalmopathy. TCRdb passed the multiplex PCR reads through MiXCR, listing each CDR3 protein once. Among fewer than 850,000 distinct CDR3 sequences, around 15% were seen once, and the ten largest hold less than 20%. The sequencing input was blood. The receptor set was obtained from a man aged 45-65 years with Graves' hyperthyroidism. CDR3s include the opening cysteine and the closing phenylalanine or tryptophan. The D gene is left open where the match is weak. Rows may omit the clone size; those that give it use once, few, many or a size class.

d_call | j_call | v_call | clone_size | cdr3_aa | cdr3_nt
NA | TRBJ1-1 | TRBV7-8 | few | CASSPRRGGFQAFF | TGTGCCAGCAGCCCCCGTCGGGGGGGCTTTCAAGCTTTCTTT
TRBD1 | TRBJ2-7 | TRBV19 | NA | CASTDRGLHEQYF | TGTGCCAGTACAGACAGGGGTCTGCACGAGCAGTACTTC
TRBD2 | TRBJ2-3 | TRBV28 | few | CATIPGLAGKSDTQYF | TGTGCCACCATACCGGGACTAGCGGGAAAGTCAGATACGCAGTATTTT
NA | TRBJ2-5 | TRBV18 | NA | CASSSPTETQYF | TGTGCCAGCTCGTCCCCGACGGAGACCCAGTACTTC
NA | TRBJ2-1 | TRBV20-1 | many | CSASKDLNNEQFF | TGCAGTGCTAGTAAGGACTTAAACAATGAGCAGTTCTTC
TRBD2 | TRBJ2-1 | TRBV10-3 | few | CAITREAYNEQFF | TGTGCCATCACGCGGGAGGCTTACAATGAGCAGTTCTTC
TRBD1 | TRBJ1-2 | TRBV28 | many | CASRWDRSNYGYTF | TGTGCCAGCAGGTGGGACAGAAGTAACTATGGCTACACCTTC
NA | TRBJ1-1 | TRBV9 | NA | CASSVGSYTEAFF | TGTGCCAGCAGCGTAGGGTCGTACACTGAAGCTTTCTTT
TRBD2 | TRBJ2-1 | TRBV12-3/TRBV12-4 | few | CASSGLAGMDEQFF | TGTGCCAGCAGCGGACTAGCGGGAATGGATGAGCAGTTCTTC
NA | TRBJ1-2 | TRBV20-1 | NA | CSAMERANYGYTF | TGCAGTGCTATGGAGAGGGCTAACTATGGCTACACCTTC
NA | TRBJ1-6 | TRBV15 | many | CATSRDTARSWLVAPLLLHF | TGTGCCACCAGCAGAGACACCGCCCGATCCTGGCTCGTGGCCCCTTTACTCCTCCACTTT
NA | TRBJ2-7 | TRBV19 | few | CASSPRHAYEQYF | TGTGCCAGTAGTCCGAGACATGCCTACGAGCAGTACTTC
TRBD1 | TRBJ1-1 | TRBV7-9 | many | CASSLPGTGMNTEAFF | TGTGCCAGCAGCCTCCCCGGGACAGGGATGAACACTGAAGCTTTCTTT
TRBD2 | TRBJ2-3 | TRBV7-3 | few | CASSLGEGDTQYF | TGTGCCAGCAGCTTAGGGGAGGGAGATACGCAGTATTTT
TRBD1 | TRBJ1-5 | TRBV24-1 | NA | CATSGRGQGLPQHF | TGTGCCACCAGTGGGAGGGGACAGGGGTTGCCCCAGCATTTT
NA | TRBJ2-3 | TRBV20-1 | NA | CSARRSLTQYF | TGCAGTGCTAGACGCTCACTTACGCAGTATTTT
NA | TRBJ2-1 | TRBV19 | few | CATTLGVGVYYEQFF | TGTGCCACCACATTAGGCGTTGGAGTTTATTATGAGCAGTTCTTC
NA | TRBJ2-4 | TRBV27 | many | CATSGNLAKNIQYF | TGTGCCACCAGCGGAAATCTAGCCAAAAACATTCAGTACTTC
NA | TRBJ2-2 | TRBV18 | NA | CASSPTPRATGELFF | TGTGCCAGCTCACCAACCCCCCGGGCCACCGGGGAGCTGTTTTTT
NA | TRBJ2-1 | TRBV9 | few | CASSPEGEGEQFF | TGTGCCAGCAGCCCCGAAGGGGAAGGTGAGCAGTTCTTC
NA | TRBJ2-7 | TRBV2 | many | CASISGGGFYEQYF | TGTGCCAGCATCAGTGGCGGTGGGTTCTACGAGCAGTACTTC
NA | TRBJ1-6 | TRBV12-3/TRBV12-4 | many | CASSSPTSPLALHF | TGTGCCAGCAGTAGCCCCACCTCTCCGTTGGCCCTCCACTTT
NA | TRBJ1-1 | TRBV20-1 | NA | CSAAPRTEAFF | TGCAGTGCAGCACCGAGGACTGAAGCTTTCTTT
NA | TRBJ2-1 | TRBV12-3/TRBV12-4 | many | CASSLMSSDNEQFF | TGTGCCAGCAGTTTAATGTCTAGCGACAATGAGCAGTTCTTC
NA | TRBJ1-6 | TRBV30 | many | CAWSRQDSPLHF | TGTGCCTGGAGTCGACAGGATTCACCCCTCCACTTT
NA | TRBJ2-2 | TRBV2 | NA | CASRGLRVNTGELFF | TGTGCCAGCAGAGGACTAAGGGTTAACACCGGGGAGCTGTTTTTT
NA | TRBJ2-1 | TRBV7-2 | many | CASSAGQHNEQFF | TGTGCCAGCAGCGCGGGACAGCACAATGAGCAGTTCTTC
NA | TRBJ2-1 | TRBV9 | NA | CASSVEVDSPNEQFF | TGTGCCAGCAGCGTAGAGGTTGACTCACCCAATGAGCAGTTCTTC
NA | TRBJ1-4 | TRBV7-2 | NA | CASSLGGINEKPFF | TGTGCCAGCAGCTTAGGGGGGATAAATGAAAAACCGTTTTTT
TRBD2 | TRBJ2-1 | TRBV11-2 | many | CASSFGDYLDEQFF | TGTGCCAGCAGCTTCGGGGACTACCTCGATGAGCAGTTCTTC
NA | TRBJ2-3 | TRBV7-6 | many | CASSLESGTDTQYF | TGTGCCAGCAGCCTTGAAAGCGGGACAGATACGCAGTATTTT
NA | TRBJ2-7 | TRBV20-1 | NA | CSARPRGGGEQYF | TGCAGTGCGCGACCGAGAGGGGGGGGCGAGCAGTACTTC
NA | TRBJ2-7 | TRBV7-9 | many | CASSGSDYEQYF | TGTGCCTCCTCCGGGAGTGATTACGAGCAGTACTTC
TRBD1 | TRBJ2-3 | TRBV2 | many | CASNGQASTDTQYF | TGTGCCAGCAACGGACAGGCCTCCACAGATACGCAGTATTTT
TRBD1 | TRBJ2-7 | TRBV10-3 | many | CAITAGTGAYEQYF | TGTGCCATCACCGCCGGGACAGGGGCCTACGAGCAGTACTTC
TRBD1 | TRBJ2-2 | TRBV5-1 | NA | CASSLGQASTGELFF | TGCGCCAGCAGCCTCGGACAGGCGTCCACCGGGGAGCTGTTTTTT
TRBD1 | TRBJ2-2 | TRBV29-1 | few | CSVGDADRGGPGELFF | TGCAGCGTTGGAGACGCGGACAGGGGGGGTCCCGGGGAGCTGTTTTTT